The clone carrying this TCR beta chain was seen ten or more times. The data were obtained in a study of regulatory T cells in long-lasting Graves disease. Time point in this sample: persistent/refractory GD, antithyroid drugs over 5 years with positive TRAb. The authors made the TCR library using RNA they extracted from PBMCs. Building of the TCR beta libraries involved iRepertoire HTBI primers and Arm-PCR of CDR3 regions. TCRdb ran MiXCR on the multiplex PCR reads and lists one entry per CDR3 protein. The sample lists roughly 470,000 distinct CDR3 sequences, around 20% occurring once. CDR1 and CDR2 (germline): MNHEY, SMNVEV (reference sequence). CDR3 size: 14 residues. The V and J ends lost 5 bases and 1 base respectively, with 11 bases between them.

The source material was peripheral blood mononuclear cells (PBMCs), sampled when the disease was refractory, from a patient treated with antithyroid drugs. The receptor's source is a female donor with Graves disease. This rearrangement joins TRBV27 to TRBJ2-5; possibly TRBD2 for D (7 bases). Here the CDR3 reads CASSPRGAQETQYF. DNA of the CDR3: TGTGCCAGCAGTCCCCGGGGGGCCCAAGAGACCCAGTACTTC.